These 7 T cell receptor beta chains share one sample of origin, sequenced in a study of siplizumab effects on memory and regulatory T cells. This table comes from immunoSEQ multiplex PCR, and its TCRdb copy is limited to in-frame clones, with some not included. This sample has 50,000 to 70,000 clones, with 90% to 98% found just once. The sample consisted of naive CD8+ T cells sorted from blood. Receptor source: a human donor in good health.

The chain recombines TRBV27 with TRBJ2-5; D is unclear. Germline loops: CDR1 MNHEY, CDR2 SMNVEV (reference sequence). The CDR3 runs 13 residues. The V end lost 10 bases, the J end lost 2 bases, and 14 bases lay between the germline ends. The CDR3 is CATRPGHQETQYF. The DNA of the CDR3 is TGTGCCACGCGCCCCGGCCATCAAGAGACCCAGTACTTC.

The V call is TRBV4-1, the J call TRBJ1-5; no reliable D call. V lost 1 base and J 0 bases, leaving 19 bases between the germline ends. The CDR3 extends over 19 amino acids. Looked up from germline, CDR1 is MGHRA and CDR2 is YSYEKL. CDR3 in DNA: TGCGCCAGCAGCCAAGTCCGGCCTTCGACGGGTTATAGCAATCAGCCCCAGCATTTT. Protein: CASSQVRPSTGYSNQPQHF.

V is TRBV19 and J is TRBJ1-1; weak D call: TRBD1 (6 bases). Germline lookup yields CDR1 LNHDA and CDR2 SQIVND (reference sequence). The CDR3 has 16 residues. Between the trimmed V and J ends, which lost 2 bases and 0 bases, there was a span of 13 bases. The CDR3 sequence: CASSILGQGMNTEAFF. The CDR3 coding sequence is TGTGCCAGTAGTATACTGGGGCAGGGGATGAACACTGAAGCTTTCTTT.

The chain uses TRBV7-9 and TRBJ2-3; the D call may be TRBD1 or TRBD2 (5 bases each). CDR3 length: 13 residues. Trimming cost V 6 bases and J 7 bases, with 14 bases left between them. The germline V gene encodes CDR1 SEHNR and CDR2 FQNEAQ (reference sequence). CDR3 sequence: CASRGVGDHTQYF. CDR3 nucleotide sequence: TGTGCCAGCAGGGGGGTGGGAGACCATACGCAGTATTTT.

The CDR3 coding sequence is TGCGCCAGCAGTCAAACCGGGACGGACATGGATGACAAATACGAGCAGTACTTC. The encoded protein is CASSQTGTDMDDKYEQYF. The chain combines TRBV23-1 with TRBJ2-7; TRBD1 or TRBD2 may be the D gene (5 bases each). TRBV23-1 qualifies as an ORF whose function is uncertain. The CDR3 is made up of 18 amino acids. V lost 2 bases to trimming and J lost 4 bases, with 24 bases between them.

This clone was observed once. This chain joins TRBV7-6 and TRBJ1-5, with 8 positions matching TRBD1. Trimming cost V 2 bases and J 6 bases; bases outside gene matches: 6. CDR3 length equals 15 residues. The germline CDR1 and CDR2 sequences are SGHVS and FNYEAQ. The CDR3 DNA sequence: TGTGCCAGCAGCTTATATGAAGACAGGGGTCAGCCCCAGCATTTT. It specifies CASSLYEDRGQPQHF.

V is TRBV12-5 and J is TRBJ1-1; D is undetermined. Germline CDR1 LGHNT, CDR2 FRNRAP. CDR3 length equals 14 residues. With 1 base removed from V and 5 bases from J, the gap between germline ends came to 11 bases. CDR3 DNA: TGTGCTAGTGGTTTGGCCCCCACGGAGACTGAAGCTTTCTTT. This codes for CASGLAPTETEAFF.